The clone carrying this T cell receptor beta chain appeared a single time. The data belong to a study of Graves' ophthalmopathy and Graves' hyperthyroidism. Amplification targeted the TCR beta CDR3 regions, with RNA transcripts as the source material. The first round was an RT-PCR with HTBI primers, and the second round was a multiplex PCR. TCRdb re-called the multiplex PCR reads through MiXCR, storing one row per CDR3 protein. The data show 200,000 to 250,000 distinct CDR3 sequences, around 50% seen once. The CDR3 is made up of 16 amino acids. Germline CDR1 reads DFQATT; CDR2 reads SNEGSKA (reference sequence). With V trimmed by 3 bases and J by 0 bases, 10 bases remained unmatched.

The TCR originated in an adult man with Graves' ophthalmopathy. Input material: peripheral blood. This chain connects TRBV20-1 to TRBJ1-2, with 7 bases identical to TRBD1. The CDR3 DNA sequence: TGCAGTGCTAGTCTACATAGACAGGGCTCTAACTATGGCTACACCTTC. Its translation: CSASLHRQGSNYGYTF.